This T cell receptor beta chain was retrieved from a study of CD8 T cells in Susac syndrome. General study points: The study conceded that relatively few individuals underwent its TCR sequencing and HLA analysis. In Susac syndrome, CD8+ expansion was highest in TEMRA and active disease.

This CDR3 has 16 residues. The V end lost 0 bases, the J end lost 0 bases, and 11 bases lay between the germline ends. Germline lookup yields CDR1 PRHDT and CDR2 FYEKMQ (reference sequence). On this clonotype: The target antigen is unknown.

With random hexamers, 0.5 to 1 ug RNA was reverse transcribed. The immunoSEQ assay covered 54 Vbeta and 13 Jbeta segments for CDR3. TCRdb re-derived calls from the immunoSEQ multiplex PCR reads in MiXCR, one entry per CDR3 protein. The table has approximately 190,000 distinct CDR3 sequences, around 93% seen once. Sequencing of TCR beta was performed on blood CD8+ and CD4+ T cells. The sequencing sample was made of CD8+ T cells from PBMCs. V gene TRBV13 combines with J gene TRBJ1-2; no clear D. This TCR derives from a human donor with Susac syndrome. The CDR3, as DNA: TGTGCCAGCAGCTTAGGACCCTCTCGGGCTAACTATGGCTACACCTTC. The encoded protein is CASSLGPSRANYGYTF.